This T cell receptor beta chain is drawn from a study of blood T cell repertoires in COVID-19. The repertoire was sequenced with immunoSEQ multiplex PCR; TCRdb's copy has only in-frame clones and lacks some. The sample shows approximately 300,000 clones, over 80% of them seen only once. Sequenced sample: peripheral blood. The receptor comes from a middle-aged woman with acute or convalescent COVID-19.

DNA for the CDR3: TGTGCCAGTACTATGACAGGGGGCTCCCCTAACTATGGCTACACCTTC. Translation: CASTMTGGSPNYGYTF. The chain employs TRBV19 and TRBJ1-2; 10 bases map to TRBD1. V lost 7 bases to trimming and J lost 0 bases; unmatched junction nucleotides: 8. Germline V gives CDR1 LNHDA, CDR2 SQIVND (reference sequence). This CDR3 region has 16 residues.